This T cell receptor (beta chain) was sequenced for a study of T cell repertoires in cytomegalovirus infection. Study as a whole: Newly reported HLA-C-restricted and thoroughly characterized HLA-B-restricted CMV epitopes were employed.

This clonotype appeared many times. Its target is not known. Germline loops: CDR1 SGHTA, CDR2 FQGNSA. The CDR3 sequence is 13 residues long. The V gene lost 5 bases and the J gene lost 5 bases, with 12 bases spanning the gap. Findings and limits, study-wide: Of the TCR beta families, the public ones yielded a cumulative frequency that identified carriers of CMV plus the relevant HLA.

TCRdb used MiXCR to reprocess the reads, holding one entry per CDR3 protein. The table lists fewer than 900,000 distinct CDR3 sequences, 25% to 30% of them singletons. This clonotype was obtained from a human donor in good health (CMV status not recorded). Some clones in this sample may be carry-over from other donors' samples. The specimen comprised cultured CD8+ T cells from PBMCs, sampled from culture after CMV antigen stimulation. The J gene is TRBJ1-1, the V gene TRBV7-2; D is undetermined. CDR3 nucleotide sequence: TGTGCCAGCAGCCTCGGCAAGGTGACTGAAGCTTTCTTT. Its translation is CASSLGKVTEAFF.